Below, one TCR beta chain is given with its context. Its antigen is still unknown. Profiled with immunoSEQ multiplex PCR; TCRdb holds only in-frame clones, not every one. The sample lists approximately 810,000 clones, 80% to 95% seen once, with around 24% in the top ten. This record belongs to a study of shared clonotypes between healthy human individuals. For the study at large: Those who served as donors were two women and a few men between the ages of 18 and 49.

Naive CD8 cells lacked CD45RO and underwent positive selection for CCR7, leaving out terminally differentiated effector memory CD45RA+ cells. Study results and caveats: When naive CD4 clonotypes were compared across a handful of donors, 4% to 5.5% were shared. Limited genetic and exposure-history diversity came from having few donors.

The source is a man aged 25-45 years in good health. Sequences were obtained from naive CD8+ T cells sorted from blood.

As DNA, the CDR3 is TGTGCCAGCAGTGACTCGGACATCTCTTCTGGGGCCAACGTCCTGACTTTC. Its protein product is CASSDSDISSGANVLTF. This chain uses TRBV6-4 with TRBJ2-6; a weak D match, TRBD1 (5 bases). Between the trimmed V and J ends, which lost 0 bases and 1 base, there was a span of 10 bases. Germline-derived CDR1 and CDR2 are MRHNA and SNTAGT. The CDR3 totals 17 residues.